The source of this T cell receptor (beta chain) is a study of immune evolution from preneoplasia to lung adenocarcinoma. Study in general: HLA loss of heterozygosity: roughly 6.4% AIS, under 19% MIA, about 35% ADC, none AAH.

Patients had resection in Japan or China between about 2014 and 2018. Each case's diagnosis was confirmed by two pathologists on H&E. Points on this clone: The target antigen is unknown.

V shed 2 bases and J 2 bases; nucleotides not matched to a gene: 3. This CDR3 comprises 16 residues. Germline CDR1 reads KGHSH; CDR2 reads LQKENI. Study results and caveats: Highest clonality occurred in KRAS-mutant, not EGFR-mutant or double wild-type, nodules.

Assay: immunoSEQ multiplex PCR; the TCRdb copy retains only in-frame clones and omits some. The top ten hold under 7.5% of the sample, which has over 30,000 clones, 74% seen once. The material sequenced was FFPE invasive lung adenocarcinoma tissue. This TCR derives from a person aged 55 to 69 with lung adenocarcinoma. J is TRBJ2-7 and V is TRBV18; 13 bases map to TRBD2. The CDR3 protein is CASSPLGLAGTYEQYF. DNA of the CDR3: TGTGCCAGCTCACCATTGGGACTAGCGGGGACCTACGAGCAGTACTTC.